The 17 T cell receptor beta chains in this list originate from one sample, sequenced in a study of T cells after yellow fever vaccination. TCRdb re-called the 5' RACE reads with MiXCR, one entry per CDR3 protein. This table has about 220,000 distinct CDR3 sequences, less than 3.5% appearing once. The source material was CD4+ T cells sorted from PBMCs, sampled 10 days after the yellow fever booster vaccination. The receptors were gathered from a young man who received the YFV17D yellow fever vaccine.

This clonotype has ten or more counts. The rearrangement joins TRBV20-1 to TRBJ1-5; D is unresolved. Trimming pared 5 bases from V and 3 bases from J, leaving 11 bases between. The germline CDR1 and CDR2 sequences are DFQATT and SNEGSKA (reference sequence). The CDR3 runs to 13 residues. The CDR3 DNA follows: TGCAGTGCTCCGGACGGATACAATCAGCCCCAGCATTTT. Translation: CSAPDGYNQPQHF.

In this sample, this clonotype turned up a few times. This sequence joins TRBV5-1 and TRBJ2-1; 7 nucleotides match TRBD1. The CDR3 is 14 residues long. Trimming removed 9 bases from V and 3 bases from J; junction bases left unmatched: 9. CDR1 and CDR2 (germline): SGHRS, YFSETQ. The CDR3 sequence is CATPRGPHYNEQFF. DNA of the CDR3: TGCGCCACTCCGAGGGGGCCACACTACAATGAGCAGTTCTTC.

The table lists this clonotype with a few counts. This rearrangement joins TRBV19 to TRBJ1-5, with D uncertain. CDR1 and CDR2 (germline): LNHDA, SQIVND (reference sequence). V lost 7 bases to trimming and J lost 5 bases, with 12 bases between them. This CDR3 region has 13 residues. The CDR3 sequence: CASKGQVDQPQHF. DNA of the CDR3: TGTGCCAGTAAAGGTCAGGTGGATCAGCCCCAGCATTTT.

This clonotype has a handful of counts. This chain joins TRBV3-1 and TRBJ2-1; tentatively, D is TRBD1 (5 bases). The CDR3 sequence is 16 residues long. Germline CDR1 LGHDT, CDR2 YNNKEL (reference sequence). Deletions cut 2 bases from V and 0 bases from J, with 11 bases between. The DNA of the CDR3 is TGTGCCAGCAGCCAAAGGGGCCTACCCTCCTACAATGAGCAGTTCTTC. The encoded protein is CASSQRGLPSYNEQFF.

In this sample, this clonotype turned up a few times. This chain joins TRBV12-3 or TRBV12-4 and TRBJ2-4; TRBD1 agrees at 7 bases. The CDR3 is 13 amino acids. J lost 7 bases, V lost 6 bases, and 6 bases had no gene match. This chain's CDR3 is CASRPTGVNIQYF. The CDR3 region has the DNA TGTGCCAGCAGACCCACAGGGGTGAACATTCAGTACTTC.

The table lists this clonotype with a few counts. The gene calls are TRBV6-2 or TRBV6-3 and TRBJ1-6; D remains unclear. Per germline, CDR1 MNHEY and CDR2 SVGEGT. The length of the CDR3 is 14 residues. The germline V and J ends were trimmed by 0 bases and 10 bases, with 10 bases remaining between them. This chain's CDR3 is CASSYSSEGSPLHF. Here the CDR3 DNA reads TGTGCCAGCAGTTACTCCTCGGAGGGCTCACCCCTCCACTTT.

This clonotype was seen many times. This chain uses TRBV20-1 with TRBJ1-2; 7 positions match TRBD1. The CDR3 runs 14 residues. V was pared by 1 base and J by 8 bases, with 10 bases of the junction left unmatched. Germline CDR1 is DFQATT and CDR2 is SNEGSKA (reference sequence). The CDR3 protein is CSARGETGNDGYTF. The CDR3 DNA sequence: TGCAGTGCTAGAGGCGAGACAGGGAACGACGGCTACACCTTC.

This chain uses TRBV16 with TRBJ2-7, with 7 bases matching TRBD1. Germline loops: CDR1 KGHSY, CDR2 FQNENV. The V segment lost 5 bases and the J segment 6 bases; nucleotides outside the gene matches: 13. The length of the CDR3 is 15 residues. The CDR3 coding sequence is TGTGCCAGCAGCGAAGCCGGGACAGCTTTTCGCGAGCAGTACGTC. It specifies CASSEAGTAFREQYV.

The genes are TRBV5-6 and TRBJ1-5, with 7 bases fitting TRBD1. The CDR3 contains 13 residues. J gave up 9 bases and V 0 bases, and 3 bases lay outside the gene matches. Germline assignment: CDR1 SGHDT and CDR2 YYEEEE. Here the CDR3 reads CASSLDRGRPQHF. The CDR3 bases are TGTGCCAGCAGCTTGGACAGGGGTCGGCCCCAGCATTTT.

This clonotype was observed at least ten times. CDR3 nucleotide sequence: TGCGCCAGCAGCGTGGATGGGACAGGAGGTTCGGCTTTCTTT. Encoded protein: CASSVDGTGGSAFF. The gene calls are TRBV5-1 and TRBJ1-1; 8 bases align to TRBD1. The trim removed 4 bases at V and 11 bases at J, leaving 13 bases unmatched. The CDR3 covers 14 residues. The germline gives CDR1 SGHRS, CDR2 YFSETQ.

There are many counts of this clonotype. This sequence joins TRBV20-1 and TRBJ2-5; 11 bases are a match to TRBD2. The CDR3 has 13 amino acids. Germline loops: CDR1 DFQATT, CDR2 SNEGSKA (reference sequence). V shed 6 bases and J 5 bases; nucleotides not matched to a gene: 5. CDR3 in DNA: TGCAGTGCAAGTAGCGGGGGGGCGGAGACCCAGTACTTC. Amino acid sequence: CSASSGGAETQYF.

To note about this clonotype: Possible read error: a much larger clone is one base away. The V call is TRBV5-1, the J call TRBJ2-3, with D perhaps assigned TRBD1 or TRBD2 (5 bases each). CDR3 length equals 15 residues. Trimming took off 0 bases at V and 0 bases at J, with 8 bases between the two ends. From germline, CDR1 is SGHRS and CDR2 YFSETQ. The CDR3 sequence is CASSLVWGSTDTQYF. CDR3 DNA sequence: TGCGCCAGCAGCTTGGTTTGGGGGAGCACAGATACGCAGTATTTT.

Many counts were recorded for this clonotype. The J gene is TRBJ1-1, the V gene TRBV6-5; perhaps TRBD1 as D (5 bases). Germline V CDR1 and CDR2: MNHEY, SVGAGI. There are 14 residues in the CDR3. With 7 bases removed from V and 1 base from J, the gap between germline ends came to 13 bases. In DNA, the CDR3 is TGTGCCAGCAACACCGGGGGGTCGAACACTGAAGCTTTCTTT. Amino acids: CASNTGGSNTEAFF.

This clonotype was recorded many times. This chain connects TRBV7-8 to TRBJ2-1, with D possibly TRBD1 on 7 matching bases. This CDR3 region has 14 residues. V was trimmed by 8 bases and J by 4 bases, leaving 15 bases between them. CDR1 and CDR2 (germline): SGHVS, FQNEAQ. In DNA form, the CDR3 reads TGTGCCAGCGGAGGGGGCGGTTTTTACAATGAGCAGTTCTTC. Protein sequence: CASGGGGFYNEQFF.

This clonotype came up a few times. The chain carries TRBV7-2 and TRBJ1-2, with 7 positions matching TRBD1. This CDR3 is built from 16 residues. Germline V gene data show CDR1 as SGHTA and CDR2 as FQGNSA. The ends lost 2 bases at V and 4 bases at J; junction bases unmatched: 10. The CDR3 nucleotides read TGTGCCAGCAGCTTAAGTACAGGGGACAATGGCTATGGCTACACCTTC. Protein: CASSLSTGDNGYGYTF.

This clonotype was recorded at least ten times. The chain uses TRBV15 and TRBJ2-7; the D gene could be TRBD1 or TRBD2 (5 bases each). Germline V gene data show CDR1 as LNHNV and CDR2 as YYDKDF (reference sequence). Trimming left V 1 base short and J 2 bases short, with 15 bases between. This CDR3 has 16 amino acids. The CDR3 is CATSRVRDRPTYEQYF. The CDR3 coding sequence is TGTGCCACCAGCAGAGTCAGGGACCGTCCCACCTACGAGCAGTACTTC.

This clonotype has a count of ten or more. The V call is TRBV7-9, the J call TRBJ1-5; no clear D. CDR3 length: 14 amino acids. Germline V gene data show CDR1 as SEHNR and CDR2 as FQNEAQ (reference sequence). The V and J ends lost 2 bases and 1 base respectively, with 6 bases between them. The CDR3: CASSLMGSNQPQHF. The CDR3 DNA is TGTGCCAGCAGCTTAATGGGCAGCAATCAGCCCCAGCATTTT.